The TCR beta chain described here comes from a study of identical twins. Study-level findings and limits: High-abundance cord blood beta clonotypes had fewer insertions; memory repertoires showed none.

The V gene lost 2 bases and the J gene lost 0 bases, with 12 bases spanning the gap. Germline V gene sequence: CDR1 SGHRS, CDR2 YFSETQ. CDR3 length equals 15 residues. Only a few counts were recorded for this clonotype. Its antigen is not identified. TCRdb reprocessed the 5' RACE reads via MiXCR and lists one record per CDR3 protein. The data contain some 590,000 distinct CDR3 sequences, approximately 10% of them singletons. The same sample was also studied in work on yellow fever vaccine responses in identical twins.

This clonotype was obtained from a woman between 18 and 29 years old in good health. The rearrangement uses TRBV5-1 and TRBJ2-7, with a weak D call TRBD2 (5 bases). Sequencing used PBMCs. CDR3 amino acids: CASSLRGLSSYEQYF. The DNA for the CDR3 is TGCGCCAGCAGCTTACGAGGACTTAGCTCCTACGAGCAGTACTTC. Full variable domain (outside the CDR3, taken from reference TRBV5-1 and TRBJ2-7): KAGVTQTPRYLIKTRGQQVTLSCSPISGHRSVSWYQQTPGQGLQFLFEYFSETQRNKGNFPGRFSGRQFSNSRSEMNVSTLELGDSALYLCASSLRGLSSYEQYFGPGTRLTVT.